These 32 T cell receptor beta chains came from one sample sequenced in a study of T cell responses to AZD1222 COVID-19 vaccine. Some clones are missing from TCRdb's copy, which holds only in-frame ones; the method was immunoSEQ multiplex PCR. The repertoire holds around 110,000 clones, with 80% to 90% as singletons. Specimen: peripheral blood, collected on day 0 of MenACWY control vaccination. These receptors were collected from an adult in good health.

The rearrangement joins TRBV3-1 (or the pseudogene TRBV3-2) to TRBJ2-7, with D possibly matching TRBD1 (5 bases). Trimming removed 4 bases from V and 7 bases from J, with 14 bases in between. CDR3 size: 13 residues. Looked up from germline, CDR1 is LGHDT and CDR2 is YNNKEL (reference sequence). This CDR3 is CASSLGQKKEQYF. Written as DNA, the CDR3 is TGTGCCAGCAGCCTCGGACAAAAAAAAGAGCAGTACTTC.

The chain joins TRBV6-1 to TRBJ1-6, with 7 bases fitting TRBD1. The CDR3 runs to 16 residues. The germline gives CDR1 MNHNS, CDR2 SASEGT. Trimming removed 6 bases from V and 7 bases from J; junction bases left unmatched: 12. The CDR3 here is CASREFSTGSNSPLHF. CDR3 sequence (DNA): TGTGCCAGCAGGGAATTTTCGACAGGGTCGAATTCACCCCTCCACTTT.

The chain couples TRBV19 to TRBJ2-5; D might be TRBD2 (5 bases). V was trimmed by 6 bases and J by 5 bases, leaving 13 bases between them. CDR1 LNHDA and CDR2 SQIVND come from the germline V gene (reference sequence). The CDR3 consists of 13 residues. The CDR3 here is CASRRKEVETQYF. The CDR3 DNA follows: TGTGCCAGTAGGAGGAAGGAGGTTGAGACCCAGTACTTC.

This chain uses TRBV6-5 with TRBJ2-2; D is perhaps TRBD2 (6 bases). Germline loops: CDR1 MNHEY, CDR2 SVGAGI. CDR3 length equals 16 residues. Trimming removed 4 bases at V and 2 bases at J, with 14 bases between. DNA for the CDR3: TGTGCCAGCAGTTTATTCGGGGGTCTCAACACCGGGGAGCTGTTTTTT. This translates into CASSLFGGLNTGELFF.

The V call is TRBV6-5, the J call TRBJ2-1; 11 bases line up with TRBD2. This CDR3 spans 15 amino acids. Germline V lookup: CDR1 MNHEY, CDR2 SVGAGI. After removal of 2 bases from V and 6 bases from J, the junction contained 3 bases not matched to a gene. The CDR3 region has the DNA TGTGCCAGCAGTTACGGACTAGCGGGTCGCAATGAGCAGTTCTTC. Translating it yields CASSYGLAGRNEQFF.

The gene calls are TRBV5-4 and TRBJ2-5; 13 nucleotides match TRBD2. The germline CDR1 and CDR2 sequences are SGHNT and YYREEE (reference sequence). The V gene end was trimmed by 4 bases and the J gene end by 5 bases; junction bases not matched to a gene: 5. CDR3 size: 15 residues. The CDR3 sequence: CASSIGTSGDETQYF. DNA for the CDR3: TGTGCCAGCAGCATCGGGACTAGCGGGGATGAGACCCAGTACTTC.

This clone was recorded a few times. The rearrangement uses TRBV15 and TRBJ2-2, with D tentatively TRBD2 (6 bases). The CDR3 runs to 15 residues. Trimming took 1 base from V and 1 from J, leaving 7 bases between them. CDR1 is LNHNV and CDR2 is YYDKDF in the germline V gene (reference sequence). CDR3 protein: CATSRGRGNTGELFF. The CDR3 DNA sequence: TGTGCCACCAGCAGAGGGAGGGGGAACACCGGGGAGCTGTTTTTT. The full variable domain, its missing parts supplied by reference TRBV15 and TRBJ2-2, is DAMVIQNPRYQVTQFGKPVTLSCSQTLNHNVMYWYQQKSSQAPKLLFHYYDKDFNNEADTPDNFQSRRPNTSFCFLDIRSPGLGDTAMYLCATSRGRGNTGELFFGEGSRLTVL.

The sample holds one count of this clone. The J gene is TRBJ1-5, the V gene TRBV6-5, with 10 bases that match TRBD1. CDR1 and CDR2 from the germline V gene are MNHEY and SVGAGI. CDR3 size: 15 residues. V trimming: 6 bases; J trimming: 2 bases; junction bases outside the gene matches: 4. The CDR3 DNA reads TGTGCCAGCAGAGCCGGGACAGGGGGCAATCAGCCCCAGCATTTT. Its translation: CASRAGTGGNQPQHF.

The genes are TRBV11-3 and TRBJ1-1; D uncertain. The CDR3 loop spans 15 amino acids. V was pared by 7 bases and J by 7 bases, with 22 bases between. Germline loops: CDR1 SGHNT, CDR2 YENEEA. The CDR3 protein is CASNKPGRQTFEAFF. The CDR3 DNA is TGTGCCAGCAACAAACCCGGTAGGCAGACCTTTGAAGCTTTCTTT.

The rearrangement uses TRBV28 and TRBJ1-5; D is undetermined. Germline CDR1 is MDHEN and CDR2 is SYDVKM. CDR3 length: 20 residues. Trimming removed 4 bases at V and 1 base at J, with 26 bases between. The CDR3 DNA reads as TGTGCCAGCAGTTCACCCTTTGTTCGTCAACGGTATATCAGCAATCAGCCCCAGCATTTT. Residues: CASSSPFVRQRYISNQPQHF.

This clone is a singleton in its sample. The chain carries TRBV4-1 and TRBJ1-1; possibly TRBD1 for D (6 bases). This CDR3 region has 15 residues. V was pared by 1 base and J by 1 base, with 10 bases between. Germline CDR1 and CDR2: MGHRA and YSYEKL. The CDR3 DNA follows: TGCGCCAGCAGCCAAGCTCCAGGGGCGAACACTGAAGCTTTCTTT. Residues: CASSQAPGANTEAFF.

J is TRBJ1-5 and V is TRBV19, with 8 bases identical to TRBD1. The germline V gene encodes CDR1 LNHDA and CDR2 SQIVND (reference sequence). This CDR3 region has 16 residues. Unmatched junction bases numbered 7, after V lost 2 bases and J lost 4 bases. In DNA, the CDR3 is TGTGCCAGTAGTATATCGGGCAGGGGGCGAAATCAGCCCCAGCATTTT. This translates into CASSISGRGRNQPQHF.

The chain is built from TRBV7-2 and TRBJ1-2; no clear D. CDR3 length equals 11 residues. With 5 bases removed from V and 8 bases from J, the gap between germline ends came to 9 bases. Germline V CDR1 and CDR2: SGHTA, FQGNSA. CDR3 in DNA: TGTGCCAGCAGCCCCCAAGGGGGCTACACCTTC. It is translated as CASSPQGGYTF.

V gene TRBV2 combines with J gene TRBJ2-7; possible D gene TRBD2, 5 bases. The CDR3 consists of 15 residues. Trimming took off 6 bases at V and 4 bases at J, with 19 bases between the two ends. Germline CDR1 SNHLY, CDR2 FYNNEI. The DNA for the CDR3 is TGTGCCAGCAGCACCCGTGAAGGGTGGAGGTACGAGCAGTACTTC. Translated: CASSTREGWRYEQYF.

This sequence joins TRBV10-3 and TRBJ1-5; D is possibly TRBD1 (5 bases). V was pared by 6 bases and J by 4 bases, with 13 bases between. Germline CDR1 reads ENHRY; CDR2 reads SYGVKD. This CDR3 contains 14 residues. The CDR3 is CAISGDGGNQPQHF. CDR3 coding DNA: TGTGCCATCAGCGGGGACGGGGGAAATCAGCCCCAGCATTTT.

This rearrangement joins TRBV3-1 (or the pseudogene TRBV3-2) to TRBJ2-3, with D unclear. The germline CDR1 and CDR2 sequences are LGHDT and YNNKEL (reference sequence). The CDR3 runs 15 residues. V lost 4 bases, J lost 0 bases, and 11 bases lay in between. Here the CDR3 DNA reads TGTGCCAGCAGCCGCCAGCGCGGTAGCACAGATACGCAGTATTTT. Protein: CASSRQRGSTDTQYF.

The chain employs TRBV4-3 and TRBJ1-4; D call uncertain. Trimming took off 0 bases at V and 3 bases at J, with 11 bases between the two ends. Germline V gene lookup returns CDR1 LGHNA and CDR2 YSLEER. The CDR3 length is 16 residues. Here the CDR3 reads CASSQEFRTSNEKLFF. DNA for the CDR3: TGCGCCAGCAGCCAAGAATTCAGGACCTCTAATGAAAAACTGTTTTTT.

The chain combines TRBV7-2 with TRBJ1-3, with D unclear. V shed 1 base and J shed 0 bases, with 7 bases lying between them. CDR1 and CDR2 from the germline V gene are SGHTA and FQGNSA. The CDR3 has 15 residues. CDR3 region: CASSLDRISGNTIYF. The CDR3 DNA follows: TGTGCCAGCAGCTTAGATAGGATCTCTGGAAACACCATATATTTT.

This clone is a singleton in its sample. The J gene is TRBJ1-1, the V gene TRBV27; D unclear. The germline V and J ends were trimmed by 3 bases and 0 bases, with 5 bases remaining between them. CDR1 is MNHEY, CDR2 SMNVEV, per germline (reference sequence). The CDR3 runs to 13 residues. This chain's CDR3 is CASSFVVNTEAFF. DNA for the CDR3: TGTGCCAGCAGTTTCGTAGTGAACACTGAAGCTTTCTTT.

CDR3 region: CASSSTQGISGYTF. The CDR3 nucleotides read TGTGCCAGCAGCTCCACTCAGGGGATCAGTGGCTACACCTTC. The genes are TRBV6-2 or TRBV6-3 and TRBJ1-2; perhaps TRBD1 as D (6 bases). There are 14 residues in the CDR3. Trimming stripped 6 bases from V and 7 bases from J, with 18 bases between. CDR1 is MNHEY and CDR2 is SVGEGT in the germline V gene.

Here the CDR3 DNA reads TGTGCCAGCAGTTACTCGGGGCCGGCAGAGACCCAGTACTTC. Encoded protein: CASSYSGPAETQYF. The chain couples TRBV6-2 or TRBV6-3 to TRBJ2-5; D might be TRBD1 (5 bases). Germline V CDR1 and CDR2: MNHEY, SVGEGT. This CDR3 spans 14 amino acids. V was pared by 0 bases and J by 4 bases, with 9 bases between.

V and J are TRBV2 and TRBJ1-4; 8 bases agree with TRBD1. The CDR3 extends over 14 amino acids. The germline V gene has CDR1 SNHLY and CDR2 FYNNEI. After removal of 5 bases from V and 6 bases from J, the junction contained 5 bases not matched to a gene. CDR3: CASSRQGLDEKLFF. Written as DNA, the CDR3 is TGTGCCAGCAGTAGACAGGGGCTGGATGAAAAACTGTTTTTT.

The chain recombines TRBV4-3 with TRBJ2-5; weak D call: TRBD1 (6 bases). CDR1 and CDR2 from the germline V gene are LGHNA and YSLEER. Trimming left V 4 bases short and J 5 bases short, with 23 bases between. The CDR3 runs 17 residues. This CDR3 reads CASSRGGTGKRWETQYF. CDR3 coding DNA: TGCGCCAGCAGCCGGGGTGGAACAGGGAAGAGGTGGGAGACCCAGTACTTC.

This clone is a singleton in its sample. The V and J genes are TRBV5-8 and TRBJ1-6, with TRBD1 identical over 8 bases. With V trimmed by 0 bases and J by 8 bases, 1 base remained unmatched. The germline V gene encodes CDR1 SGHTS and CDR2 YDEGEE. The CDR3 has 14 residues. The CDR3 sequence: CASSLDRGYSPLHF. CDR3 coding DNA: TGTGCCAGCAGCTTGGACAGGGGGTATTCACCCCTCCACTTT.

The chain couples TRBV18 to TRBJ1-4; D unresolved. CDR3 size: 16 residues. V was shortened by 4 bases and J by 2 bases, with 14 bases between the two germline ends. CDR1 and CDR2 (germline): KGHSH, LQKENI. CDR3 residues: CASSLTGLWTNEKLFF. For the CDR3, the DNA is TGTGCCAGCTCACTTACGGGCCTCTGGACTAATGAAAAACTGTTTTTT. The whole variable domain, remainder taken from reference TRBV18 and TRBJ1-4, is NAGVMQNPRHLVRRRGQEARLRCSPMKGHSHVYWYRQLPEEGLKFMVYLQKENIIDESGMPKERFSAEFPKEGPSILRIQQVVRGDSAAYFCASSLTGLWTNEKLFFGSGTQLSVL.

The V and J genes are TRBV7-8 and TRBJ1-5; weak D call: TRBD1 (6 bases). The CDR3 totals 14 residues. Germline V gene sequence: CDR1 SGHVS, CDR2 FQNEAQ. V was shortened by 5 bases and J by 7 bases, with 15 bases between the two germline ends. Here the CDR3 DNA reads TGTGCCAGCAGCCTGGGGGCAGGGGCCCAGCCCCAGCATTTT. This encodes CASSLGAGAQPQHF.

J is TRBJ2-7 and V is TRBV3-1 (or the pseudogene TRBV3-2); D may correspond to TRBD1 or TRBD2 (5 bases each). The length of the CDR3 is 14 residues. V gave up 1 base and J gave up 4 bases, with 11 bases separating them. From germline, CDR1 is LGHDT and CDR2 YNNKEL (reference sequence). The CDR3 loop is CASSQAGTVYEQYF. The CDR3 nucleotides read TGTGCCAGCAGCCAAGCCGGGACGGTATACGAGCAGTACTTC.

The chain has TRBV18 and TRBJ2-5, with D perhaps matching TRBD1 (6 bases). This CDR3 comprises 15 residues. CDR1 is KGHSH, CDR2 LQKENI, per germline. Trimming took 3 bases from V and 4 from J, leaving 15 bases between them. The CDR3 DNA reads TGTGCCAGCTCACCGCTCCCTCCACAGGGAGAGACCCAGTACTTC. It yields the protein CASSPLPPQGETQYF.

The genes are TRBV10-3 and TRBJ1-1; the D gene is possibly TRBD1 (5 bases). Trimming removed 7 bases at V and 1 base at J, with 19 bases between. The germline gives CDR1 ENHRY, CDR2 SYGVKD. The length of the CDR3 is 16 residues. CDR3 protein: CAITQHQGLGNTEAFF. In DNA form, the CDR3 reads TGTGCCATCACGCAACACCAGGGTTTGGGGAACACTGAAGCTTTCTTT.

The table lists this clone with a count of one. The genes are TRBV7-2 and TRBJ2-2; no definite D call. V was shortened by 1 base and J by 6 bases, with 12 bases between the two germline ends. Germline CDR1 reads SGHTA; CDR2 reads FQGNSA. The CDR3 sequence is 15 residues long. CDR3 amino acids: CASSLGARGAGELFF. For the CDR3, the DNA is TGTGCCAGCAGCTTAGGGGCCCGTGGAGCCGGGGAGCTGTTTTTT.

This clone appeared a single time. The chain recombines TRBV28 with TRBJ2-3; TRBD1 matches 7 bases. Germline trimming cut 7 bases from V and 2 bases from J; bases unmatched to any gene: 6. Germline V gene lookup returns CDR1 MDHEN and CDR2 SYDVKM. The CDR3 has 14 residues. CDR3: CASIRGGFTDTQYF. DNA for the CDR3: TGTGCCAGCATAAGAGGGGGCTTCACAGATACGCAGTATTTT. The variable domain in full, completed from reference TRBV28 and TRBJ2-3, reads DVKVTQSSRYLVKRTGEKVFLECVQDMDHENMFWYRQDPGLGLRLIYFSYDVKMKEKGDIPEGYSVSREKKERFSLILESASTNQTSMYLCASIRGGFTDTQYFGPGTRLTVL.

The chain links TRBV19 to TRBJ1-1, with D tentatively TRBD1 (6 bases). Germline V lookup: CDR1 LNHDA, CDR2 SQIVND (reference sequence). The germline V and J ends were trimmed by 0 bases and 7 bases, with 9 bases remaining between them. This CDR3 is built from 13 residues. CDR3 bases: TGTGCCAGTAGTATAGACAGGGGCGGTGAAGCTTTCTTT. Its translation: CASSIDRGGEAFF.